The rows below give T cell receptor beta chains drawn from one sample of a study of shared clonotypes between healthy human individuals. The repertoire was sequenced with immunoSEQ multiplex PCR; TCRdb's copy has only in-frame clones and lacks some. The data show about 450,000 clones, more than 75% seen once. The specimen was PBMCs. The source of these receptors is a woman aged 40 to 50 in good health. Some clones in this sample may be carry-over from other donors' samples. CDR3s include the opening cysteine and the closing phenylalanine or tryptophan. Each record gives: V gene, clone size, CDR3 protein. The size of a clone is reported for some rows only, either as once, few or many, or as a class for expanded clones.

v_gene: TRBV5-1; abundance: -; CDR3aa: CASSLGSSHTGELFF
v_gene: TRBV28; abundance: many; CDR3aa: CASIGGTKQFF
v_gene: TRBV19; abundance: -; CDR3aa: CASSGTGGAQYF
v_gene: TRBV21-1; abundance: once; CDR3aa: CASSAQYTGELFF
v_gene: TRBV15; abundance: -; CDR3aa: CATSTSYRGETQYF
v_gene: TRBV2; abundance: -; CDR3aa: CAGGQGNTGELFF
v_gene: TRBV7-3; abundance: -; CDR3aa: CASRWTGTGGMVNEQFF
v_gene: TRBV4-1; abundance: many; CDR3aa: CASSPRDRKHYEQYF
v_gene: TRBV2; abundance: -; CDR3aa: CASSAGTPVKQYF
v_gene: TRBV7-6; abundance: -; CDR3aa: CASSLLLSGRVSNEQFF
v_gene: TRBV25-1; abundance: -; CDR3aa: CASTGGGGSSETQYF
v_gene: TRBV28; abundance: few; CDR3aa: CASRGTGEPYEQYF
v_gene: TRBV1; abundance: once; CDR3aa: CTSSQALAPSSYEQYF
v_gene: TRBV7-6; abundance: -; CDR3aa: CASSPTAGGSRTNEKLFF
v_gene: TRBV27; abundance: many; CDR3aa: CASSRQGALEKLFF
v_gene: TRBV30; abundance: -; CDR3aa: CAWSWGQTTGELFF
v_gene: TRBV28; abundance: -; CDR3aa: CASSLAERMVAEAFF
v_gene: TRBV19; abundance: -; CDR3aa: CASSIGLAAYNEQFF
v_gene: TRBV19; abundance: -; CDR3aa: CASSMYRGSNQPQHF
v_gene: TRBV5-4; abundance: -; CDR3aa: CASSLGTSAEQYF
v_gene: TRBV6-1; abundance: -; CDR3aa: CASIELAGVGNEQFF
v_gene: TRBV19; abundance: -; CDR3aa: CASSIGWGGPETQYF
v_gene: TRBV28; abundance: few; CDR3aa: CASSLSGQDQPQHF